These 3 T cell receptor beta chains were all obtained from the same sample, sequenced in a study of shared clonotypes between healthy human individuals. Assay: immunoSEQ multiplex PCR; the TCRdb copy retains only in-frame clones and omits some. The sample contains about 770,000 clones, approximately 72% of which appear only once. The specimen was memory CD4+ T cells sorted from blood. As for subset: CD45RA-negative fraction. These receptors all come from a woman in her thirties in good health.

The chain carries TRBV29-1 and TRBJ2-7; TRBD1 might be the D (5 bases). CDR1 is SQVTM, CDR2 ANQGSEA, per germline. CDR3 size: 14 residues. Deletions cut 0 bases from V and 5 bases from J, with 14 bases between. The chain's CDR3 is CSVEEQQGPHEQYF. The CDR3 DNA follows: TGCAGCGTTGAAGAACAGCAGGGTCCCCACGAGCAGTACTTC.

The J gene is TRBJ2-1, the V gene TRBV19; no definite D call. The CDR3 totals 13 residues. The germline V gene encodes CDR1 LNHDA and CDR2 SQIVND (reference sequence). Between the trimmed V and J ends, which lost 5 bases and 5 bases, there was a span of 10 bases. CDR3 in DNA: TGTGCCAGTAGTGCTGTGGGGAACAATGAGCAGTTCTTC. Translated, it gives CASSAVGNNEQFF.

The rearrangement joins TRBV9 to TRBJ2-2; D possibly corresponds to TRBD2 (6 bases). The CDR3 runs to 16 residues. The ends were cut back, 4 bases at V and 3 bases at J, with 16 bases in the middle. Germline CDR1 reads SGDLS; CDR2 reads YYNGEE. For the CDR3, the DNA is TGTGCCAGCAGCCCTAGACCGGGGGTCGACACCGGGGAGCTGTTTTTT. It translates to CASSPRPGVDTGELFF.